The TCR beta chain under discussion was sequenced for a study of shared clonotypes between healthy human individuals. Overall study results and limits: Compared with memory subsets, naive subsets generally had larger estimated richness. Sampling used blood alone; tissue repertoires probably differ.

The data were produced by immunoSEQ multiplex PCR, yet TCRdb's version contains in-frame clones alone and is incomplete. Of around 2.1 million clones listed, roughly 91% are singletons. To note about this clone: Its antigen is undetermined.

CD45RO-negative cells were positively selected for CCR7, leaving out terminally differentiated effector memory CD45RA+ cells. The CDR3 loop spans 15 amino acids. CDR1 is LGHNA, CDR2 YNFKEQ, per germline. J lost 5 bases, V lost 3 bases, and 8 bases had no gene match. The specimen sequenced was naive CD8+ T cells from PBMCs. The V gene is TRBV4-2, the J gene TRBJ2-7; 9 bases agree with TRBD1. This TCR was recovered from a man between 18 and 29 years old in good health. Some clones in this sample may be carry-over from other donors' samples. CDR3 DNA sequence: TGTGCCAGCAGCCAGTTACAGGGGGCTCGGGACGAGCAGTACTTC. As protein: CASSQLQGARDEQYF.